This entry is about one T cell receptor beta chain. The CDR3 has 15 residues. Germline V gene data show CDR1 as SEHNR and CDR2 as FQNEAQ (reference sequence). V was clipped by 3 bases and J by 0 bases, with 9 bases between them. The sample comes from a study of blood T cell repertoires in COVID-19. Profiled with immunoSEQ multiplex PCR; TCRdb holds only in-frame clones, not every one. The sample has about 80,000 clones; 65% to 85% are singletons. The sample taken for sequencing was peripheral blood. This TCR came from a man aged 60 to 75 with active or convalescent COVID-19. The chain recombines TRBV7-9 with TRBJ2-1, with no clear D. CDR3 sequence: CASSLAASSYNEQFF. The DNA of the CDR3 is TGTGCCAGCAGCTTGGCTGCCAGCTCCTACAATGAGCAGTTCTTC.